This T cell receptor beta chain was obtained from a study of blood T cell repertoires in COVID-19. Germline CDR1 and CDR2: MNHEY and SVGAGI. The CDR3 has 15 amino acids. Trimming stripped 8 bases from V and 0 bases from J, with 16 bases between. In the source study's methods: Reference gene primers were amplified, and this amplification served to estimate nucleated cell counts. Assay used: immunoSEQ multiplex PCR; TCRdb lists only in-frame clones, some missing. The V and J calls and clone size were taken over from that table, and D and trimming were inferred from the DNA. The data show 70,000 or so clones, less than 95% seen once.

The chain combines TRBV6-5 with TRBJ2-5; D perhaps matches TRBD1 (6 bases). This receptor was identified in a woman under 30 with acute or convalescent COVID-19. Sequenced material: peripheral blood. The CDR3 protein is CASAKSQGDQETQYF. The CDR3 DNA follows: TGTGCCAGCGCGAAGTCACAGGGAGACCAAGAGACCCAGTACTTC.